This TCR beta chain was sequenced during a study of T cell clusters in autoimmune cytopenias. In germline, CDR1 is MRHNA, CDR2 SNTAGT. This CDR3 has 20 residues. TRB was amplified by touch-down multiplex PCR, primer pools A and B combined. TCRdb re-called the multiplex PCR reads, yielding one record per CDR3 amino acid sequence without DNA. Its table lists over a thousand distinct CDR3 sequences. Considering frequency, this clonotype is large. The antigen remains unidentified. Points from the study as a whole: TRB repertoire shifts in secondary cytopenia and chronic lymphocytic leukemia mostly reflected lymphoma, not autoimmunity. Compared with active autoimmune hepatitis patients, healthy donors showed almost three-fold more exclusive TRB clusters.

TRB was amplified from about 270 ng of peripheral blood genomic DNA per sample. The specimen was peripheral blood. The clonotype was recovered from a human donor with an autoimmune cytopenia or autoimmune hepatitis (not recorded which). The rearrangement links TRBV6-4 to TRBJ2-5; the TCRdb call, TRBD2, lacks DNA for checking. This chain's CDR3 is CASSDLAVGGSGRPEETQYF.